This is a list of T cell receptor beta chains from one sample in a study of T cell responses to AZD1222 COVID-19 vaccine. TCRdb's table, derived via immunoSEQ multiplex PCR, lists solely in-frame clones and lacks some. This table holds roughly 140,000 clones, 80% to 95% found once. The specimen comprised peripheral blood, sampled on day 0 of MenACWY control vaccination. The receptors were gathered from an adult in good health. CDR3s include the opening cysteine and the closing phenylalanine or tryptophan. A D gene is named only where the DNA matches it firmly. Size values are once, few and many counts, or a class for expanded clones, and some rows have none.

>TRBV9|TRBD2|TRBJ2-5|.
CASNQGLEETQYF
TGTGCCAGCAACCAGGGACTAGAAGAGACCCAGTACTTC
>TRBV6-5|TRBD1|TRBJ1-2|.
CASSYSLRTGEGGYTF
TGTGCCAGCAGTTACTCCCTGAGGACAGGGGAGGGTGGCTACACCTTC
>TRBV27|.|TRBJ2-1|once
CASSLGTVSYNEQFF
TGTGCCAGCAGTTTGGGGACGGTTTCCTACAATGAGCAGTTCTTC
>TRBV18|TRBD1|TRBJ1-2|.
CASSPTGISGYGYTF
TGTGCCAGCTCACCGACAGGGATCTCTGGCTATGGCTACACCTTC
>TRBV19|TRBD2|TRBJ2-1|.
CASSGTRFYNEQFF
TGTGCCAGTAGTGGGACTAGATTCTACAATGAGCAGTTCTTC
>TRBV19|TRBD2|TRBJ2-1|.
CASSSPLAGAYNEQFF
TGTGCCAGTAGCTCTCCTTTAGCGGGGGCCTACAATGAGCAGTTCTTC
>TRBV5-1|TRBD2|TRBJ2-1|.
CASSLLPGSGGNEQFF
TGCGCCAGCAGCTTACTTCCGGGGTCCGGGGGGAATGAGCAGTTCTTC
>TRBV11-2|.|TRBJ1-2|.
CASSPGKNYGYTF
TGTGCCAGCAGCCCAGGGAAAAACTATGGCTACACCTTC
>TRBV18|.|TRBJ2-6|.
CASSPTGQWAGANVLTF
TGTGCCAGCTCACCGACTGGGCAGTGGGCTGGGGCCAACGTCCTGACTTTC
>TRBV19|.|TRBJ2-6|.
CASTPDGLGANVLTF
TGTGCCAGTACTCCGGACGGGCTCGGGGCCAACGTCCTGACTTTC
>TRBV9|TRBD2|TRBJ2-5|.
CASSAGGDYLGETQYF
TGTGCCAGCAGCGCGGGAGGGGACTACCTCGGAGAGACCCAGTACTTC
>TRBV7-8|.|TRBJ2-7|.
CASSLGLEQYF
TGTGCCAGCAGCTTGGGGCTCGAGCAGTACTTC
>TRBV30|.|TRBJ2-5|.
CAWSHETQYF
TGTGCCTGGAGCCATGAGACCCAGTACTTC
>TRBV28|TRBD1|TRBJ2-6|.
CASSVWGQGLTGANVLTF
TGTGCCAGCAGTGTATGGGGACAGGGTCTAACTGGGGCCAACGTCCTGACTTTC
>TRBV27|.|TRBJ1-5|.
CASSLSQNQPQHF
TGTGCCAGCAGCCTAAGTCAGAATCAGCCCCAGCATTTT
>TRBV19|.|TRBJ1-3|.
CASSQTGNTIYF
TGTGCCAGTAGTCAGACTGGAAACACCATATATTTT
>TRBV3-1/TRBV3-2|.|TRBJ1-5|.
CASSPLGGNQPQHF
TGTGCCAGCAGCCCCCTTGGCGGGAACCAGCCCCAGCATTTT
>TRBV18|.|TRBJ1-3|.
CASSQGPDGGNTIYF
TGTGCCAGCTCTCAGGGCCCGGACGGCGGAAACACCATATATTTT
>TRBV18|.|TRBJ1-1|.
CASSRQSMNTEAFF
TGTGCCAGCTCGCGACAGTCCATGAACACTGAAGCTTTCTTT
>TRBV6-5|.|TRBJ1-5|.
CASTLTGNQPQHF
TGTGCCAGCACGCTTACGGGTAATCAGCCCCAGCATTTT
>TRBV19|TRBD2|TRBJ2-1|.
CASRTSGTYEQFF
TGTGCCAGTAGGACTAGCGGGACTTATGAGCAGTTCTTC
>TRBV7-2|TRBD1|TRBJ1-5|.
CASSRTGIESPQHF
TGTGCCAGCAGCCGGACAGGAATCGAATCGCCCCAGCATTTT
>TRBV5-5|TRBD1|TRBJ1-1|.
CASSSGTGNTEAFF
TGTGCCAGCAGCTCCGGGACAGGGAACACTGAAGCTTTCTTT
>TRBV19|TRBD1|TRBJ2-7|.
CASSPRDSLYEQYF
TGTGCCAGTAGTCCACGGGACAGCCTTTACGAGCAGTACTTC
>TRBV11-2|TRBD2|TRBJ2-2|.
CASSLDVGLAVYGELFF
TGTGCCAGCAGCTTAGATGTGGGACTAGCGGTATACGGGGAGCTGTTTTTT
>TRBV27|TRBD1|TRBJ1-4|.
CASSPQGGSLLKLFF
TGTGCCAGCAGTCCGCAGGGGGGGTCACTTCTGAAACTGTTTTTT
>TRBV29-1|TRBD1|TRBJ1-5|.
CSVRAGTGTSQPQHF
TGCAGCGTTCGAGCGGGGACAGGGACATCTCAGCCCCAGCATTTT
>TRBV27|.|TRBJ2-7|.
CASSSSPYEQYF
TGTGCCAGCAGTTCCAGCCCCTACGAGCAGTACTTC
>TRBV6-5|.|TRBJ2-7|once
CASSYSTPTQTYEQYF
TGTGCCAGCAGTTACTCGACGCCGACACAGACCTACGAGCAGTACTTC
>TRBV7-9|.|TRBJ1-2|.
CASSRDRNYGYTF
TGTGCCAGCAGCCGGGACCGCAACTATGGCTACACCTTC
>TRBV2|.|TRBJ2-1|.
CASSQRRTVYNEQFF
TGTGCCAGCAGTCAAAGACGGACAGTCTACAATGAGCAGTTCTTC
>TRBV6-2/TRBV6-3|.|TRBJ2-7|.
CASSYSGGREQYF
TGTGCCAGCAGTTACTCAGGGGGTCGCGAGCAGTACTTC
>TRBV19|.|TRBJ2-2|few
CASSIHRDTGELFF
TGTGCCAGTAGTATCCACAGGGACACCGGGGAGCTGTTTTTT
>TRBV5-1|TRBD1|TRBJ1-1|.
CASSFSTPGQGAFNTEAFF
TGCGCCAGCAGCTTTAGTACCCCGGGACAGGGGGCGTTTAACACTGAAGCTTTCTTT
>TRBV18|.|TRBJ1-6|.
CASSPLQGRNSPLHF
TGTGCCAGCTCACCTCTACAGGGTCGGAATTCACCCCTCCACTTT
>TRBV19|.|TRBJ1-5|.
CASSIDLSNRNQPQHF
TGTGCCAGTAGTATAGATCTTTCAAATCGGAATCAGCCCCAGCATTTT
>TRBV2|.|TRBJ1-4|.
CASSEDLAYEKLFF
TGTGCCAGCAGTGAAGACCTGGCATATGAAAAACTGTTTTTT
>TRBV24-1|.|TRBJ2-7|.
CATSEGGYEQYF
TGTGCCACCAGTGAGGGGGGCTACGAGCAGTACTTC
>TRBV12-5|TRBD1|TRBJ1-4|.
CARWTGSIELINEKLFF
TGTGCTAGATGGACAGGGAGTATTGAACTGATTAATGAAAAACTGTTTTTT
>TRBV7-2|.|TRBJ1-2|once
CASNRLAPRRGGYTF
TGTGCCAGCAACCGGCTCGCGCCACGCAGAGGTGGCTACACCTTC
>TRBV11-2|.|TRBJ1-2|.
CASSLGGANYGYTF
TGTGCCAGCAGCTTGGGGGGCGCAAACTATGGCTACACCTTC
>TRBV9|.|TRBJ1-1|.
CASSVGAAWNTEAFF
TGTGCCAGCAGCGTAGGGGCAGCTTGGAACACTGAAGCTTTCTTT
>TRBV9|.|TRBJ2-2|.
CASSVAGGTRPPNTGELFF
TGTGCCAGCAGCGTAGCAGGGGGGACTAGACCCCCGAACACCGGGGAGCTGTTTTTT
>TRBV24-1|.|TRBJ1-2|.
CATSDLGPGYYGYTF
TGTGCCACCAGTGATTTGGGCCCGGGTTACTATGGCTACACCTTC
>TRBV10-2|TRBD1|TRBJ1-1|.
CASRDRGTEAFF
TGCGCCAGCAGGGACAGGGGGACTGAAGCTTTCTTT
>TRBV7-9|.|TRBJ1-4|.
CASSLEGPQERRKLFF
TGTGCCAGCAGCCTAGAGGGACCCCAGGAACGGAGGAAACTGTTTTTT
>TRBV5-1|TRBD2|TRBJ2-3|.
CASSPGASGASTDTQYF
TGCGCCAGCAGCCCCGGGGCTAGCGGGGCTAGCACAGATACGCAGTATTTT
>TRBV2|.|TRBJ1-1|.
CASRRTIEAFF
TGTGCCAGCAGGAGGACTATTGAAGCTTTCTTT
>TRBV5-1|.|TRBJ2-2|.
CASSLAGELFF
TGCGCCAGCAGCTTGGCGGGAGAGCTGTTTTTT